This section outlines one T cell receptor (beta chain) sequence together with its context. Its specificity is not known. CDR1 is MNHNY and CDR2 is SVGAGI in the germline V gene (reference sequence). Trimming removed 5 bases from V and 2 bases from J, with 13 bases in between. CDR3 length equals 15 residues. In the PCR, 60 Vbeta and 13 Jbeta primers were used. Only in-frame clones appear in the TCRdb table, and some are missing; sequencing was by immunoSEQ multiplex PCR. The sample has 100,000 or so clones, 79% seen once. The entry originates in a study of cytomegalovirus exposure and HLA in healthy donors. Study-level findings and limits: For presence/absence analyses, sequencing depth was assumed to be roughly uniform across donors. Apparent HLA restriction characterized most CMV-associated TCR beta chains in a later analysis. Earlier analysis yielded a pattern in which most TCR beta V segments were productive about 87% or about 30% of the time.

V gene TRBV6-6 combines with J gene TRBJ1-3; a possible D gene is TRBD1 (5 bases). This receptor was taken from a female donor in good health and CMV-seropositive. The sample consisted of PBMCs. CDR3 amino acids: CASSVTGGAGNTIYF. The CDR3 coding sequence is TGTGCCAGCAGTGTCACGGGGGGGGCTGGAAACACCATATATTTT.